One and the same sample provided the 9 T cell receptor beta chains below, sequenced in a study of CD8+ T cells in alopecia areata. After isolation, RNA underwent reverse transcription to generate cDNA as the sequencing template. Generated by immunoSEQ multiplex PCR, the TCRdb table keeps only in-frame clones and is missing some. The top ten clones hold roughly 15% of a sample with some 170,000 clones, 59% of them seen once. The sample consisted of CD4+ T cells sorted from blood, taken at week 0. The receptors come from a human donor with alopecia areata.

This clone was found once. This chain joins TRBV6-5 and TRBJ1-2; TRBD1 matches at 7 bases. CDR1 MNHEY and CDR2 SVGAGI come from the germline V gene. The J segment lost 6 bases and the V segment lost 8 bases, leaving 3 bases of the junction unmatched. CDR3 length: 11 residues. CDR3 nucleotide sequence: TGTGCCAGCCGAGGGGGCGATGGCTACACCTTC. This gives the protein CASRGGDGYTF.

V and J are TRBV29-1 and TRBJ2-6; tentatively, D is TRBD1 or TRBD2 (5 bases each). The CDR3 sequence is 15 residues long. Deletions cut 1 base from V and 0 bases from J, with 7 bases between. Germline V lookup: CDR1 SQVTM, CDR2 ANQGSEA. The CDR3 loop reads CSVEGGSSGANVLTF. CDR3 sequence (DNA): TGCAGCGTTGAAGGGGGGAGCTCTGGGGCCAACGTCCTGACTTTC.

CDR3 sequence (DNA): TGCGCCAGCAGAGCGGGAGCCGGGCGTACCTACGAGCAGTACTTC. This sequence encodes CASRAGAGRTYEQYF. This chain joins TRBV5-1 and TRBJ2-7; 8 positions agree with TRBD2. This CDR3 contains 15 residues. Germline V lookup: CDR1 SGHRS, CDR2 YFSETQ. After removal of 5 bases from V and 2 bases from J, the junction contained 9 bases not matched to a gene.

This clone appeared a few times. The CDR3 protein is CSVSGQVSDYEQYF. The CDR3 region has the DNA TGCAGCGTCTCAGGACAGGTTTCAGACTACGAGCAGTACTTC. The chain employs TRBV29-1 and TRBJ2-7; 7 nucleotides agree with TRBD1. Germline CDR1 and CDR2: SQVTM and ANQGSEA. The CDR3 extends over 14 amino acids. V lost 6 bases to trimming and J lost 3 bases; unmatched junction nucleotides: 11.

This sequence joins TRBV7-2 and TRBJ1-6, with D tentatively TRBD1 (5 bases). The CDR3 consists of 15 residues. Trimming left V 5 bases short and J 8 bases short, with 16 bases between. Germline V gene data show CDR1 as SGHTA and CDR2 as FQGNSA. In nucleotides, the CDR3 is TGTGCCAGCAGCATGCCGTCAGGGAGGCATTCACCCCTCCACTTT. Translating it yields CASSMPSGRHSPLHF.

This rearrangement joins TRBV10-3 to TRBJ2-5; D not certain. This CDR3 comprises 17 residues. Germline V lookup: CDR1 ENHRY, CDR2 SYGVKD. V gave up 0 bases and J gave up 0 bases, with 14 bases separating them. CDR3 in amino acids: CAISESSLTDHQETQYF. For the CDR3, the DNA is TGTGCCATCAGTGAGTCCTCCCTGACGGACCACCAAGAGACCCAGTACTTC.

The V gene is TRBV30, the J gene TRBJ2-5; no clear D. This CDR3 is 12 amino acids long. V was clipped by 2 bases and J by 5 bases, with 9 bases between them. The V gene's germline CDR1 is GTSNPN and CDR2 SVGIG (reference sequence). DNA for the CDR3: TGTGCCTGGAGTCGCAGTCGGGAGACCCAGTACTTC. Its protein is CAWSRSRETQYF. The complete variable domain, with remaining parts taken from reference TRBV30 and TRBJ2-5, reads SQTIHQWPATLVQPVGSPLSLECTVEGTSNPNLYWYRQAAGRGLQLLFYSVGIGQISSEVPQNLSASRPQDRQFILSSKKLLLSDSGFYLCAWSRSRETQYFGPGTRLLVL.

This clone has more than one count but fewer than ten. The genes are TRBV29-1 and TRBJ2-2, with 7 nucleotides matching TRBD1. The V gene's germline CDR1 is SQVTM and CDR2 ANQGSEA. CDR3 length: 13 amino acids. Unmatched junction bases numbered 4, after V lost 6 bases and J lost 3 bases. The chain's CDR3 is CSVRQGHTGELFF. DNA of the CDR3: TGCAGCGTGAGACAGGGTCACACCGGGGAGCTGTTTTTT.

This clone was found once. The J gene is TRBJ1-3, the V gene TRBV30; 8 bases agree with TRBD1. This CDR3 is built from 12 residues. Germline trimming cut 5 bases from V and 10 bases from J; bases unmatched to any gene: 7. Germline values: CDR1 GTSNPN, CDR2 SVGIG (reference sequence). In DNA form, the CDR3 reads TGTGCCTGGGCCCAGGGGGACAGGACCATATATTTT. As protein: CAWAQGDRTIYF.